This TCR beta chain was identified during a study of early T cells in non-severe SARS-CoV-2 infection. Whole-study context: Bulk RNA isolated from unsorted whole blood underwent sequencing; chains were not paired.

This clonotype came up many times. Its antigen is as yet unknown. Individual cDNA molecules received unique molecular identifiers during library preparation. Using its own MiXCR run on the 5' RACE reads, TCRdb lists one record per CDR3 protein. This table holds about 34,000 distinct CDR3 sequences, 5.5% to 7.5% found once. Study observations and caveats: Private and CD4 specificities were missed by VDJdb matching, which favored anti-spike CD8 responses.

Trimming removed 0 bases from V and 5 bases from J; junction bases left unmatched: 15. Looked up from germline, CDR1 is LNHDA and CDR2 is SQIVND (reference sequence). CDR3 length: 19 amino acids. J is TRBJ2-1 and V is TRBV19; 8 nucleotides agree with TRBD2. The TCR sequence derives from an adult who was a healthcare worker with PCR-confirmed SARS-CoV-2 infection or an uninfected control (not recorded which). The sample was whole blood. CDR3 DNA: TGTGCCAGTAGTATAGATAGGCCCGGGGGGGAGAAACTTGACAATGAGCAGTTCTTC. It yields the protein CASSIDRPGGEKLDNEQFF.